One sample yielded the 22 T cell receptor beta chains listed below, sequenced in a study of T-cell reconstitution after alpha-beta-depleted transplantation in children. Unique molecular identifiers were incorporated into the prepared TCRbeta library. TCRdb reprocessed the PCR reads with MiXCR, giving one entry per CDR3 protein. This table has 350,000 to 500,000 distinct CDR3 sequences, about 40% appearing once. The sequencing used PBMCs, collected before TCRalphabeta/CD19-depleted stem cell transplant. These receptors came from a girl aged 2 to 10 with aplastic anemia, due to receive a stem cell transplant.

V usage is TRBV5-4 and J usage is TRBJ2-1, with TRBD2 matching 8 bases. Losses at the gene ends were 2 bases for V and 3 bases for J; bases not matched to a gene: 7. This CDR3 has 16 amino acids. Looked up from germline, CDR1 is SGHNT and CDR2 is YYREEE (reference sequence). CDR3 sequence reads: CASSFGASGSYNEQFF. In nucleotides, the CDR3 is TGTGCCAGCAGCTTCGGGGCCAGCGGGAGCTACAATGAGCAGTTCTTC.

The CDR3: CASSWADADTQYF. The DNA for the CDR3 is TGTGCCAGCAGTTGGGCAGATGCAGATACGCAGTATTTT. The V and J genes are TRBV12-3 or TRBV12-4 and TRBJ2-3, with unresolved D. Trimming removed 4 bases from V and 4 bases from J, with 9 bases in between. The CDR3 extends over 13 amino acids.

The chain links TRBV25-1 to TRBJ2-1; 10 nucleotides match TRBD2. Germline CDR1 MGHDK, CDR2 SYGVNS. The V and J ends lost 2 bases and 5 bases, in that order; junction bases with no gene match: 21. This CDR3 is built from 21 residues. The CDR3 loop reads CASSEMGLAGASPSMDNEQFF. CDR3 sequence (DNA): TGTGCCAGCAGTGAAATGGGGCTAGCGGGAGCGTCCCCATCTATGGACAATGAGCAGTTCTTC.

In nucleotides, the CDR3 is TGTGCCAGCAGTTACAAGCGGGAGTACAATGAGCAGTTCTTC. Protein product: CASSYKREYNEQFF. The chain is built from TRBV6-5 and TRBJ2-1; 8 bases line up with TRBD2. CDR3 length: 14 amino acids. Per the germline V gene, CDR1 is MNHEY and CDR2 is SVGAGI. With 2 bases clipped from V and 4 bases from J, the junction kept 1 base outside the gene matches.

This clonotype was seen repeatedly, ten times or more. V gene TRBV10-3 combines with J gene TRBJ2-7; no reliable D call. V lost 0 bases and J 4 bases, leaving 4 bases between the germline ends. Germline V gene lookup returns CDR1 ENHRY and CDR2 SYGVKD. The CDR3 has 12 amino acids. The DNA for the CDR3 is TGTGCCATCAGTGAGTCTGATTACGAGCAGTACTTC. Amino acids: CAISESDYEQYF.

This clonotype was picked up one time. The CDR3 loop is CASSRAGTSGTDTQYF. The CDR3 DNA reads as TGTGCCAGCAGCCGTGCCGGGACTAGCGGCACAGATACGCAGTATTTT. V usage is TRBV7-9 and J usage is TRBJ2-3, with 10 bases matching TRBD2. V lost 5 bases, J lost 1 base, and 6 bases stayed unmatched. CDR3 size: 16 residues. Germline-derived CDR1 and CDR2 are SEHNR and FQNEAQ (reference sequence).

This clonotype has ten or more counts. The chain has TRBV5-1 and TRBJ1-1, with D perhaps TRBD1 (6 bases). The length of the CDR3 is 16 residues. The V end lost 3 bases, the J end lost 1 base, and 16 bases lay between the germline ends. Germline V gene data show CDR1 as SGHRS and CDR2 as YFSETQ. The CDR3 spells CASSWGSGDRNTEAFF. For the CDR3, the DNA is TGCGCCAGCAGCTGGGGCTCAGGGGATAGGAACACTGAAGCTTTCTTT.

This clonotype was counted many times. The genes are TRBV20-1 and TRBJ1-1; possibly TRBD1 for D (5 bases). Per germline, CDR1 DFQATT and CDR2 SNEGSKA (reference sequence). The length of the CDR3 is 11 residues. Trimming removed 5 bases from V and 12 bases from J, with 16 bases in between. CDR3 coding DNA: TGCAGTGCTTCTGGGGGGGGAATAACTTTCTTT. Its translation is CSASGGGITFF.

This clonotype has more than one count but fewer than ten. The chain has TRBV9 and TRBJ2-7, with D possibly TRBD2 on 6 matching bases. The CDR3 has 14 residues. V was trimmed by 2 bases and J by 3 bases, leaving 12 bases between them. The germline gives CDR1 SGDLS, CDR2 YYNGEE. The CDR3 sequence is CASSVRASDYEQYF. The DNA of the CDR3 is TGTGCCAGCAGCGTGCGGGCTAGCGACTACGAGCAGTACTTC.

This chain links TRBV7-2 with TRBJ2-1; D might be TRBD2 (5 bases). From germline, CDR1 is SGHTA and CDR2 FQGNSA. Trimming took off 4 bases at V and 0 bases at J, with 13 bases between the two ends. The CDR3 has 16 residues. The CDR3 DNA follows: TGTGCCAGCAGCTCACGGGGTACCCACTCCTACAATGAGCAGTTCTTC. Translation gives CASSSRGTHSYNEQFF.

The genes are TRBV7-2 and TRBJ2-5; weak D call: TRBD1 (6 bases). From germline, CDR1 is SGHTA and CDR2 FQGNSA. Trimming cost V 4 bases and J 1 base, with 10 bases left between them. There are 14 residues in the CDR3. The CDR3, as DNA: TGTGCCAGCAGCTACCCACAGGGCCAAGAGACCCAGTACTTC. It yields the protein CASSYPQGQETQYF.

This clonotype has at least ten counts. The chain carries TRBV7-9 and TRBJ1-2; unclear D gene. Germline loops: CDR1 SEHNR, CDR2 FQNEAQ (reference sequence). V gave up 3 bases and J gave up 8 bases, with 22 bases separating them. The CDR3 length is 16 residues. The CDR3 sequence: CASSFGNRNFFIGYTF. The CDR3 DNA follows: TGTGCCAGCAGCTTCGGCAATCGGAACTTCTTTATAGGCTACACCTTC.

This clonotype was recorded at least ten times. The chain couples TRBV6-2 or TRBV6-3 to TRBJ2-7, with D uncertain. The CDR3 runs to 14 residues. Germline CDR1 and CDR2: MNHEY and SVGEGT. V gave up 8 bases and J gave up 2 bases, with 16 bases separating them. The CDR3 here is CASSTATSPYEQYF. CDR3 DNA: TGTGCCAGCTCGACCGCGACATCTCCCTACGAGCAGTACTTC.

This clonotype was recorded at least ten times. The V gene is TRBV20-1, the J gene TRBJ2-1, with 8 bases matching TRBD2. V shed 2 bases and J 5 bases; nucleotides not matched to a gene: 11. The germline V gene encodes CDR1 DFQATT and CDR2 SNEGSKA (reference sequence). The CDR3 is 16 amino acids. CDR3 protein: CSARIPGREVNNEQFF. In DNA form, the CDR3 reads TGCAGTGCTAGAATCCCCGGGCGGGAGGTAAACAATGAGCAGTTCTTC.

This clonotype was seen a handful of times. The V and J genes are TRBV20-1 and TRBJ2-1, with D possibly TRBD1 on 6 matching bases. The V and J ends lost 2 bases and 3 bases respectively, with 11 bases between them. CDR1 and CDR2 from the germline V gene are DFQATT and SNEGSKA (reference sequence). The length of the CDR3 is 14 residues. CDR3 nucleotides: TGCAGTGCTAGACGCAGGGGTAGCTACAATGAGCAGTTCTTC. Encoded protein: CSARRRGSYNEQFF.

This clonotype was seen only a few times. The rearrangement links TRBV5-1 to TRBJ2-3, with D tentatively TRBD2 (5 bases). This CDR3 region has 11 residues. Looked up from germline, CDR1 is SGHRS and CDR2 is YFSETQ. Trimming removed 3 bases from V and 7 bases from J, with 6 bases in between. The CDR3 protein is CASSSDYTQYF. The CDR3 DNA reads as TGCGCCAGCAGCTCGGACTATACGCAGTATTTT.

This clonotype was counted only a few times. The rearrangement joins TRBV20-1 to TRBJ2-7; TRBD1 agrees at 9 bases. V was clipped by 7 bases and J by 4 bases; unmatched bases: 8. Germline V CDR1 and CDR2: DFQATT, SNEGSKA (reference sequence). The CDR3 is made up of 13 amino acids. For the CDR3, the DNA is TGCAGTGTTACAGGGGGCAGGAATTACGAGCAGTACTTC. It codes for CSVTGGRNYEQYF.

This clonotype was detected a few times. The rearrangement uses TRBV7-9 and TRBJ2-5; unclear D gene. CDR3 length: 16 residues. Germline V CDR1 and CDR2: SEHNR, FQNEAQ (reference sequence). The V end lost 0 bases, the J end lost 5 bases, and 16 bases lay between the germline ends. The CDR3 DNA follows: TGTGCCAGCAGCTTAGCGCAAACGTTTCCCGGGGAGACCCAGTACTTC. Its translation is CASSLAQTFPGETQYF.

This rearrangement joins TRBV12-3 or TRBV12-4 to TRBJ2-1; weak D call: TRBD2 (6 bases). V was cut by 5 bases and J by 7 bases, with 15 bases left in between. This CDR3 contains 14 residues. This chain's CDR3 is CASSPSRAGNEQFF. CDR3 nucleotide sequence: TGTGCCAGCAGTCCCAGCAGGGCGGGGAATGAGCAGTTCTTC.

This clonotype occurred many times. CDR3 region: CASSLGDRLNEQFF. The CDR3 bases are TGCGCCAGCAGCTTGGGGGACAGGTTGAATGAGCAGTTCTTC. V usage is TRBV5-1 and J usage is TRBJ2-1; 8 bases map to TRBD1. There are 14 residues in the CDR3. CDR1 is SGHRS, CDR2 YFSETQ, per germline. V lost 0 bases and J lost 7; bases outside the gene matches: 3.

This rearrangement joins TRBV12-3 or TRBV12-4 to TRBJ2-2, with TRBD2 as a possible D gene (6 bases). The CDR3 extends over 13 amino acids. With 7 bases removed from V and 7 bases from J, the gap between germline ends came to 13 bases. DNA for the CDR3: TGTGCCAGCACCGAGGCGGGAATCGGGGAGCTGTTTTTT. Its protein is CASTEAGIGELFF.

The rearrangement joins TRBV5-1 to TRBJ2-2; 7 positions match TRBD1. J was trimmed by 4 bases and V by 7 bases; bases with no gene match: 10. The CDR3 is made up of 15 amino acids. From germline, CDR1 is SGHRS and CDR2 YFSETQ. CDR3 sequence reads: CASGLWTGATGELFF. Here the CDR3 DNA reads TGCGCCAGCGGACTTTGGACAGGAGCCACCGGGGAGCTGTTTTTT. Full variable domain (outside the CDR3, taken from reference TRBV5-1 and TRBJ2-2): KAGVTQTPRYLIKTRGQQVTLSCSPISGHRSVSWYQQTPGQGLQFLFEYFSETQRNKGNFPGRFSGRQFSNSRSEMNVSTLELGDSALYLCASGLWTGATGELFFGEGSRLTVL.